Listed here are 28 T cell receptor beta chains from one sample, sequenced in a study of blood T cells in healthy people across ages. Combining a sample-barcoded 5' primer with a J-beta primer mix, a second PCR ran for about 6 to 11 cycles. Each CDR3 protein is one row after TCRdb ran MiXCR on the 5' RACE reads. This sample carries around 280,000 distinct CDR3 sequences, around 27% of them seen once, and the ten largest clones take over 25%. Sequencing used blood. The receptors were sampled from a woman aged 65 to 85 in good health.

The V call is TRBV6-2 or TRBV6-3, the J call TRBJ1-2; no definite D call. CDR3 length equals 13 residues. Germline-derived CDR1 and CDR2 are MNHEY and SVGEGT. The ends were cut back, 6 bases at V and 11 bases at J, with 19 bases in the middle. This CDR3 is CASRSVGNANYTF. CDR3 sequence (DNA): TGTGCCAGCAGATCCGTTGGGAACGCGAATTACACCTTC.

J is TRBJ2-5 and V is TRBV11-2, with D perhaps matching TRBD1 or TRBD2 (5 bases each). The CDR3 spans 15 residues. V was pared by 3 bases and J by 1 base, with 12 bases between. Looked up from germline, CDR1 is SGHAT and CDR2 is FQNNGV. The CDR3 is CASSLRGAGQETQYF. The CDR3, as DNA: TGTGCCAGCAGCTTGCGAGGGGCGGGCCAAGAGACCCAGTACTTC.

A word on this clonotype: A much larger clone lies a single base off, so this may be a read error. The rearrangement uses TRBV7-2 and TRBJ1-6; D possibly corresponds to TRBD1 (6 bases). V was cut by 2 bases and J by 8 bases, with 13 bases left in between. Germline V lookup: CDR1 SGHTA, CDR2 FQGNSA. There are 15 residues in the CDR3. The CDR3 DNA reads as TGTGCCAGCAGCTTACGGGGGCAAAAGGATTCACCCCTCCACTTT. It yields the protein CASSLRGQKDSPLHF.

There are many counts of this clonotype. The rearrangement links TRBV6-1 to TRBJ2-5; unclear D gene. Germline lookup yields CDR1 MNHNS and CDR2 SASEGT. CDR3 length equals 13 residues. V was clipped by 2 bases and J by 1 base, with 5 bases between them. This CDR3 is CASSESPQETQYF. CDR3 DNA: TGTGCCAGCAGTGAAAGTCCCCAAGAGACCCAGTACTTC.

There are a few counts of this clonotype. The rearrangement links TRBV29-1 to TRBJ1-5; a weak D match, TRBD1 (5 bases). The V end lost 7 bases, the J end lost 7 bases, and 17 bases lay between the germline ends. The CDR3 runs 13 residues. In germline, CDR1 is SQVTM, CDR2 ANQGSEA. The CDR3 protein is CSGSQGGGQPQHF. As DNA, the CDR3 is TGCAGCGGATCCCAGGGAGGTGGACAGCCCCAGCATTTT.

In its sample, this clonotype was seen a few times. The V call is TRBV20-1, the J call TRBJ2-1; D is possibly TRBD1 (5 bases). V lost 3 bases and J 0 bases, leaving 15 bases between the germline ends. This CDR3 has 16 residues. Germline V gives CDR1 DFQATT, CDR2 SNEGSKA (reference sequence). The DNA for the CDR3 is TGCAGTGCTAGCAGCCATCAGGGTAGCTCCTACAATGAGCAGTTCTTC. Protein: CSASSHQGSSYNEQFF.

Many counts were recorded for this clonotype. CDR3: CASSLLAGGLSETQYF. CDR3 nucleotide sequence: TGCGCCAGCAGCTTGCTAGCGGGAGGGTTATCAGAGACCCAGTACTTC. The chain recombines TRBV5-1 with TRBJ2-5; TRBD2 agrees at 12 bases. The ends lost 1 base at V and 4 bases at J; junction bases unmatched: 5. The V gene's germline CDR1 is SGHRS and CDR2 YFSETQ. The CDR3 runs to 16 residues.

This chain joins TRBV5-8 and TRBJ1-5; no reliable D call. The CDR3 is made up of 17 amino acids. Germline V gene sequence: CDR1 SGHTS, CDR2 YDEGEE. The V and J ends lost 4 bases and 4 bases respectively, with 21 bases between them. The CDR3 here is CASSPQSPGRINQPQHF. Here the CDR3 DNA reads TGTGCCAGCAGCCCCCAATCACCCGGGAGGATAAATCAGCCCCAGCATTTT.

This clonotype was counted at least ten times. The chain is built from TRBV28 and TRBJ2-7; 8 bases match TRBD1. The CDR3 length is 16 residues. V gave up 5 bases and J gave up 5 bases; unmatched junction bases: 14. Germline V lookup: CDR1 MDHEN, CDR2 SYDVKM. CDR3 sequence: CASSPTGTGPIDEQYF. The CDR3 DNA is TGTGCCAGCAGTCCTACCGGGACAGGTCCTATAGACGAGCAGTACTTC. The complete variable domain, with remaining parts taken from reference TRBV28 and TRBJ2-7, reads DVKVTQSSRYLVKRTGEKVFLECVQDMDHENMFWYRQDPGLGLRLIYFSYDVKMKEKGDIPEGYSVSREKKERFSLILESASTNQTSMYLCASSPTGTGPIDEQYFGPGTRLTVT.

This sequence joins TRBV7-2 and TRBJ1-2, with a possible D match to TRBD1 (5 bases). Between the trimmed V and J ends, which lost 5 bases and 2 bases, there was a span of 12 bases. The germline CDR1 and CDR2 sequences are SGHTA and FQGNSA. The CDR3 runs to 14 residues. This CDR3 is CASSPGTTNYGYTF. CDR3 DNA sequence: TGTGCCAGCAGCCCCGGGACTACCAACTATGGCTACACCTTC.

The chain employs TRBV27 and TRBJ2-5, with D perhaps TRBD1 (5 bases). The J call may be wrong; the DNA end is better matched by TRBJ2-1. Germline V lookup: CDR1 MNHEY, CDR2 SMNVEV (reference sequence). The CDR3 is made up of 15 amino acids. The CDR3 DNA reads TGTGCCAGCAGTCAGGGCGTGAATAAGTACAATGAGCAGTTCTTC. It is translated as CASSQGVNKYNEQFF.

Regarding this clonotype: A read error may account for a junction end that differs from germline. The chain employs TRBV7-7 and TRBJ1-5, with D possibly TRBD1 on 5 matching bases. Germline V gene lookup returns CDR1 SSHAT and CDR2 FNYEAQ (reference sequence). The CDR3 covers 18 residues. In DNA form, the CDR3 reads TGTGCTAGCAGCTTGGGTAAGAGGGGCAGGAGGGCCAATCAGCCCCAGCATTTT. Encoded protein: CASSLGKRGRRANQPQHF.

The V call is TRBV12-3 or TRBV12-4, the J call TRBJ2-1; D perhaps matches TRBD1 (6 bases). The end of the DNA aligns better with TRBJ2-7, so the J call may be wrong. The CDR3 covers 13 residues. This CDR3 reads CASSPGTKSEQYF. DNA for the CDR3: TGTGCCAGCAGCCCCGGGACAAAGTCCGAGCAGTACTTC.

This clonotype was seen at least ten times. This chain joins TRBV18 and TRBJ2-5, with D tentatively TRBD1 (5 bases). The CDR3 is made up of 13 amino acids. The germline V gene encodes CDR1 KGHSH and CDR2 LQKENI. V was trimmed by 7 bases and J by 1 base, leaving 10 bases between them. The CDR3 bases are TGTGCCAGCTTCTCGACAGCCCAAGAGACCCAGTACTTC. Amino acid sequence: CASFSTAQETQYF.

This clonotype is a singleton in its sample. The chain employs TRBV20-1 and TRBJ2-7; D gene ambiguous. This CDR3 is built from 14 residues. V lost 2 bases, J lost 4 bases, and 15 bases lay in between. CDR1 and CDR2 (germline): DFQATT, SNEGSKA (reference sequence). In DNA form, the CDR3 reads TGCAGTGCTAGATCACAAATTGGGGATTACGAGCAGTACTTC. It yields the protein CSARSQIGDYEQYF.

This clonotype appeared a few times. The chain joins TRBV7-6 to TRBJ2-1; 8 bases are a match to TRBD2. The CDR3 has 17 residues. Looked up from germline, CDR1 is SGHVS and CDR2 is FNYEAQ. The V and J ends lost 4 bases and 7 bases, in that order; junction bases with no gene match: 15. CDR3 protein: CASSSPRSRTSGNEQFF. As DNA, the CDR3 is TGTGCCAGCAGCTCCCCTCGTAGCCGAACTAGCGGAAATGAGCAGTTCTTC.

A few counts support this clonotype. This rearrangement joins TRBV4-1 to TRBJ2-5; tentatively, D is TRBD1 (6 bases). The DNA end is more similar to TRBJ2-7, so the J call may be wrong. The CDR3 spans 16 residues. Germline loops: CDR1 MGHRA, CDR2 YSYEKL. CDR3 loop: CASSQGTDAPSYEQYF. The DNA for the CDR3 is TGCGCCAGCAGCCAAGGGACAGATGCCCCCTCCTACGAGCAGTACTTC.

This chain connects TRBV29-1 to TRBJ1-4, with a tentative D call TRBD1 (5 bases). Per germline, CDR1 SQVTM and CDR2 ANQGSEA. The CDR3 is 14 residues long. V lost 7 bases, J lost 1 base, and 13 bases lay in between. CDR3 DNA: TGCAGCGCCCATCAGCAGGGAACTAATGAAAAACTGTTTTTT. Translated: CSAHQQGTNEKLFF.

The chain uses TRBV20-1 and TRBJ1-2; 8 nucleotides align to TRBD1. Germline assignment: CDR1 DFQATT and CDR2 SNEGSKA (reference sequence). Trimming cost V 1 base and J 6 bases; bases outside gene matches: 4. This CDR3 has 13 amino acids. The CDR3 is CSARAGTGDGYTF. CDR3 sequence (DNA): TGCAGTGCTAGAGCAGGGACAGGAGATGGCTACACCTTC.

Many counts were recorded for this clonotype. The chain links TRBV6-5 to TRBJ2-5; TRBD1 agrees at 7 bases. After removal of 5 bases from V and 3 bases from J, the junction contained 3 bases not matched to a gene. The CDR3 runs 13 residues. CDR1 is MNHEY and CDR2 is SVGAGI in the germline V gene. This chain's CDR3 is CASSRTGKETQYF. The CDR3 nucleotides read TGTGCCAGCAGTCGGACAGGAAAAGAGACCCAGTACTTC.

This clonotype was seen at least ten times. V is TRBV6-2 or TRBV6-3 and J is TRBJ2-3; no reliable D call. Germline CDR1 is MNHEY and CDR2 is SVGEGT. This CDR3 region has 11 residues. Trimming cost V 2 bases and J 6 bases, with 3 bases left between them. The DNA for the CDR3 is TGTGCCAGCAGTTACGAGGATACGCAGTATTTT. Protein product: CASSYEDTQYF.

This clonotype was counted a few times. The gene calls are TRBV29-1 and TRBJ2-7, with 7 nucleotides matching TRBD1. V shed 2 bases, J shed 6 bases, and the junction held 10 bases outside the gene matches. This CDR3 region has 14 residues. Germline-derived CDR1 and CDR2 are SQVTM and ANQGSEA. The CDR3 nucleotides are TGCAGCGTTGAATTAGGGACAGTCAGTGGCGAGCAGTACTTC. As protein: CSVELGTVSGEQYF.

This clonotype was seen at least ten times. The CDR3 region is CSVEGRTYEQYF. The DNA of the CDR3 is TGCAGCGTTGAAGGCCGGACCTACGAGCAGTACTTC. The rearrangement uses TRBV29-1 and TRBJ2-7; D is undetermined. V was trimmed by 1 base and J by 2 bases, leaving 6 bases between them. This CDR3 has 12 amino acids. Germline CDR1 reads SQVTM; CDR2 reads ANQGSEA.

This clonotype was observed many times. V gene TRBV29-1 combines with J gene TRBJ1-2; D not certain. Germline values: CDR1 SQVTM, CDR2 ANQGSEA. Trimming cost V 7 bases and J 8 bases, with 17 bases left between them. This CDR3 is built from 12 residues. CDR3 coding DNA: TGCAGCGCTTCGGCCGGAATAGGGGGCTACACCTTC. This codes for CSASAGIGGYTF. Drawing the rest from reference TRBV29-1 and TRBJ1-2, the complete variable domain is SAVISQKPSRDICQRGTSLTIQCQVDSQVTMMFWYRQQPGQSLTLIATANQGSEATYESGFVIDKFPISRPNLTFSTLTVSNMSPEDSSIYLCSASAGIGGYTFGSGTRLTVV.

Only a few counts were recorded for this clonotype. The chain employs TRBV5-1 and TRBJ1-4; TRBD1 agrees at 7 bases. J lost 3 bases, V lost 4 bases, and 3 bases had no gene match. CDR1 is SGHRS, CDR2 YFSETQ, per germline. The CDR3 length is 14 residues. The CDR3 DNA is TGCGCCAGCAGCGCGGGACAGCCTAATGAAAAACTGTTTTTT. This codes for CASSAGQPNEKLFF.

This clonotype was observed once. The chain recombines TRBV27 with TRBJ2-1; D unresolved. Gene TRBJ2-7 matches the end of the DNA better, so the J call may be wrong. Germline CDR1 is MNHEY and CDR2 is SMNVEV (reference sequence). The CDR3 runs 14 residues. CDR3 DNA sequence: TGTGCCAGCAGAATTCGATATAGAGGCCACGAGCAGTACTTC. This encodes CASRIRYRGHEQYF.

This chain connects TRBV4-3 to TRBJ1-5; tentative D call: TRBD1 (6 bases). Per the germline V gene, CDR1 is LGHNA and CDR2 is YSLEER. V was shortened by 0 bases and J by 1 base, with 10 bases between the two germline ends. The CDR3 is 16 residues long. The CDR3 reads CASSQDGQGSNQPQHF. The CDR3 DNA reads as TGCGCCAGCAGCCAAGATGGCCAGGGGAGCAATCAGCCCCAGCATTTT.

The CDR3: CASSAGGASYNEQFF. The CDR3 nucleotides are TGTGCCAGCAGTGCGGGTGGGGCTTCCTACAATGAGCAGTTCTTC. V is TRBV28 and J is TRBJ2-1, with D tentatively TRBD1 or TRBD2 (5 bases each). Germline CDR1 is MDHEN and CDR2 is SYDVKM. This CDR3 region has 15 residues. The V end lost 5 bases, the J end lost 1 base, and 12 bases lay between the germline ends. Full variable domain (remainder filled in from reference TRBV28 and TRBJ2-1): DVKVTQSSRYLVKRTGEKVFLECVQDMDHENMFWYRQDPGLGLRLIYFSYDVKMKEKGDIPEGYSVSREKKERFSLILESASTNQTSMYLCASSAGGASYNEQFFGPGTRLTVL.